The rows below give T cell receptor beta chains drawn from one sample of a study of CD8+ T cells in alopecia areata. TCRdb's table, derived via immunoSEQ multiplex PCR, lists solely in-frame clones and lacks some. This sample has 60,000 to 85,000 clones, with around 61% found just once. This sample comprised CD8+ T cells sorted from blood, obtained at week 24, from a patient treated with tofacitinib. The source is a human donor with alopecia areata. The CDR3 runs from the conserved cysteine through the conserved F or W. D genes are given only for firm matches. For some rows the clone size is stated as once, few or many, or as a class when expanded; others skip it.

v_gene	abundance	d_gene	j_gene	CDR3aa	CDR3nt
TRBV13	NA	TRBD1	TRBJ1-4	CASSHRGQRVEKLFF	TGTGCCAGCAGCCACCGGGGACAGCGAGTAGAAAAACTGTTTTTT
TRBV27	NA	TRBD1	TRBJ2-7	CASSRQGPGFDEQYF	TGTGCCAGCAGTCGACAGGGCCCGGGATTCGACGAGCAGTACTTC
TRBV19	NA	NA	TRBJ2-5	CASREGVQETQYF	TGTGCCAGTAGGGAGGGAGTTCAAGAGACCCAGTACTTC
TRBV2	NA	TRBD2	TRBJ2-1	CASREDSLAGGYNEQFF	TGTGCCAGCAGGGAGGACAGCCTTGCGGGGGGGTACAATGAGCAGTTCTTC
TRBV5-1	NA	NA	TRBJ1-2	CASSFEGFVDYGYTF	TGCGCCAGCAGCTTTGAGGGTTTTGTGGACTATGGCTACACCTTC
TRBV6-4	NA	NA	TRBJ1-1	CATQYGRQAFF	TGTGCCACCCAGTATGGACGTCAAGCTTTCTTT
TRBV4-3	NA	NA	TRBJ1-2	CASSQDGWGIDGYTF	TGCGCCAGCAGCCAAGATGGCTGGGGAATCGATGGCTACACCTTC
TRBV5-1	few	TRBD1	TRBJ2-5	CASSSGQGGETQYF	TGCGCCAGCAGCTCGGGACAGGGAGGAGAGACCCAGTACTTC
TRBV11-2	NA	NA	TRBJ1-1	CASSLTPANLNTEAFF	TGTGCCAGCAGCTTAACCCCGGCCAACTTGAACACTGAAGCTTTCTTT
TRBV29-1	NA	NA	TRBJ1-5	CSPMPPQHF	TGCAGCCCCATGCCCCCCCAGCATTTT
TRBV4-2	NA	NA	TRBJ2-2	CASSQDSLATLGGELFF	TGTGCCAGCAGCCAAGATAGCCTAGCGACCCTTGGCGGGGAGCTGTTTTTT
TRBV19	NA	TRBD1	TRBJ1-2	CASSRTGGDVYGYTF	TGTGCCAGTAGTAGGACAGGGGGCGATGTCTATGGCTACACCTTC
TRBV29-1	NA	NA	TRBJ1-2	CSVEGAGYGYTF	TGCAGCGTTGAAGGGGCGGGGTATGGCTACACCTTC
TRBV27	NA	NA	TRBJ2-1	CASSIGTTYNEQFF	TGTGCCAGCAGTATCGGGACAACTTACAATGAGCAGTTCTTC
TRBV7-2	NA	NA	TRBJ1-5	CASSPYSNQPQHF	TGTGCCAGCAGCCCGTATAGCAATCAGCCCCAGCATTTT
TRBV4-1	NA	NA	TRBJ1-4	CASSQVGNNEKLFF	TGCGCCAGCAGCCAAGTCGGGAATAATGAAAAACTGTTTTTT
TRBV5-1	NA	TRBD1	TRBJ2-6	CASSPDRAGANVLTF	TGCGCCAGCAGCCCGGACAGGGCCGGGGCCAACGTCCTGACTTTC
TRBV7-9	NA	NA	TRBJ1-5	CASSSEEQENQPQHF	TGTGCCAGCAGCTCGGAAGAACAGGAGAATCAGCCCCAGCATTTT
TRBV4-3	NA	NA	TRBJ2-1	CASSQEGGRAEQFF	TGCGCCAGCAGCCAAGAAGGAGGACGCGCCGAGCAGTTCTTC
TRBV27	NA	TRBD2	TRBJ2-7	CASSRGTSGSHRPISYEQYF	TGTGCCAGCAGTAGGGGGACTAGCGGGAGCCATCGGCCCATCTCCTACGAGCAGTACTTC
TRBV30	NA	NA	TRBJ1-1	CAWSVGGSTEAFF	TGTGCCTGGAGTGTAGGGGGGTCCACTGAAGCTTTCTTT
TRBV9	once	NA	TRBJ2-7	CASSFRDGHYEQYF	TGTGCCAGCAGCTTCCGGGACGGCCACTACGAGCAGTACTTC
TRBV13	NA	NA	TRBJ2-6	CASSLGAPGANVLTF	TGTGCCAGCAGTTTGGGGGCCCCTGGGGCCAACGTCCTGACTTTC
TRBV25-1	NA	NA	TRBJ1-1	CASSEGYTEAFF	TGTGCCAGCAGTGAGGGTTACACTGAAGCTTTCTTT
TRBV6-1	NA	NA	TRBJ1-2	CASSEPTGSYGYTF	TGTGCCAGCAGTGAACCGACAGGTTCCTATGGCTACACCTTC
TRBV15	once	NA	TRBJ2-1	CATSRGDSGLWNEQFF	TGTGCCACCAGCAGAGGCGATAGCGGCCTCTGGAATGAGCAGTTCTTC
TRBV7-9	NA	NA	TRBJ2-2	CAGKIGGGELFF	TGTGCCGGGAAGATCGGCGGCGGGGAGCTGTTTTTT
TRBV9	NA	NA	TRBJ2-1	CASSVQGSDEQFF	TGTGCCAGCAGCGTGCAAGGGAGCGATGAGCAGTTCTTC
TRBV4-1	NA	NA	TRBJ1-2	CASSQEVLFYGYTF	TGCGCCAGCAGCCAAGAGGTCCTTTTCTATGGCTACACCTTC
TRBV2	NA	NA	TRBJ1-2	CAKWRTNNFNYGYTF	TGTGCCAAATGGAGGACCAACAACTTTAACTATGGCTACACCTTC
TRBV4-1	NA	TRBD1	TRBJ1-1	CASSPGTGGAVTAFF	TGCGCCAGCAGCCCAGGGACAGGGGGGGCTGTTACGGCTTTCTTT
TRBV5-1	few	TRBD1	TRBJ1-5	CASSLGDRESNQPQHF	TGCGCCAGCAGCTTGGGGGACAGGGAGAGCAATCAGCCCCAGCATTTT